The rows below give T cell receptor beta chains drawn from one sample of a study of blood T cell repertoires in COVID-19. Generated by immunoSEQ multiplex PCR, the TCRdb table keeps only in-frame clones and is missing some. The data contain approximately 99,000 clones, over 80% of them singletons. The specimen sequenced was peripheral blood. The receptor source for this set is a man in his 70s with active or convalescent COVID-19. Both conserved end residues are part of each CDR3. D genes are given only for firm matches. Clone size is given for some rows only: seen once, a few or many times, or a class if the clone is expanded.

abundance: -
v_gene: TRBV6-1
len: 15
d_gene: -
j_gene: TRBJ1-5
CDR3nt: TGTGCCAGCAGTGAAGTCGGACATAGCAATCAGCCCCAGCATTTT
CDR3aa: CASSEVGHSNQPQHF

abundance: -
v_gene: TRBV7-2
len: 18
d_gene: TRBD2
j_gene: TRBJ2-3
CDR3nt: TGTGCCAGCAGCTTAGTGGCGGGGGGATATCCGGGCACAGATACGCAGTATTTT
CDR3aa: CASSLVAGGYPGTDTQYF

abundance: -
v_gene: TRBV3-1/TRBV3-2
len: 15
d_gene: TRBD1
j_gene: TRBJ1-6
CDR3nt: TGTGCCAGCAGCCAGGGTGACAGGGACAATTCACCCCTCCACTTT
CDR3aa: CASSQGDRDNSPLHF

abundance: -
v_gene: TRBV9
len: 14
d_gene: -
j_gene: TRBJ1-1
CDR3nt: TGTGCCAGCAGCGTAGGACAGAAGAACACTGAAGCTTTCTTT
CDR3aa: CASSVGQKNTEAFF

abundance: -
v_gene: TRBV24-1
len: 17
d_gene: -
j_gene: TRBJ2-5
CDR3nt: TGTGCCACCAGTGATTTACCCCCAGGGGAATACCAAGAGACCCAGTACTTC
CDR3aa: CATSDLPPGEYQETQYF

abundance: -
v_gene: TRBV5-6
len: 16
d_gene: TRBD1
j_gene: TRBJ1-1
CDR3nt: TGTGCCAGCAGCCGGACAGGCCGCTATCCGGGGGCTGAAGCTTTCTTT
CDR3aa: CASSRTGRYPGAEAFF

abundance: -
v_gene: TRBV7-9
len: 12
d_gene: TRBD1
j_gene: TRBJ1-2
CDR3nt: TGTGCCAGCAGCCAGGGGGCCCAGGGCTACACCTTC
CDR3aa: CASSQGAQGYTF

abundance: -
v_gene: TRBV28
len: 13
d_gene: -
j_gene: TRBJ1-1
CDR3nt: TGTGCCAGCAGTTTAGCAGGGGACACTGAAGCTTTCTTT
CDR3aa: CASSLAGDTEAFF

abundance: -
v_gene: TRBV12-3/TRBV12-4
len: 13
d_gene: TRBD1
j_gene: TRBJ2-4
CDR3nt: TGTGCCAGCACCTTGGGACAGGGAAACATTCAGTACTTC
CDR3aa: CASTLGQGNIQYF

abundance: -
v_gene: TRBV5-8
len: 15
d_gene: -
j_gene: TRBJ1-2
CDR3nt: TGTGCCAGCAGCCTACGAGGCCCTATTCTCTATGGCTACACCTTC
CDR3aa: CASSLRGPILYGYTF

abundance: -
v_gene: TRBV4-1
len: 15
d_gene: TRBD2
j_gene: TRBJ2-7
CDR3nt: TGCGCCAGCAGCCAACCTAGCGGGGTGTCCTACGAGCAGTACTTC
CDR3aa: CASSQPSGVSYEQYF

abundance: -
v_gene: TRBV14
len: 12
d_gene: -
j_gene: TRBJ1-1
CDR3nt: TGTGCCAGCAGCCAAGTCGACACTGAAGCTTTCTTT
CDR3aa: CASSQVDTEAFF

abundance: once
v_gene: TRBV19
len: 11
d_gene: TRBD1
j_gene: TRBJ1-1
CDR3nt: TGTGCCAGTAGAGGGACAGCTGAAGCTTTCTTT
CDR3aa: CASRGTAEAFF

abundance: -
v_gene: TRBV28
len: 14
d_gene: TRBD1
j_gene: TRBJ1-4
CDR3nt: TGTGCCAGCAGACCACAGGGGGCGAATGAAAAACTGTTTTTT
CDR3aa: CASRPQGANEKLFF

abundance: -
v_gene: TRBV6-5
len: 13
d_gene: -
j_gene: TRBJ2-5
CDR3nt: TGTGCCAGCCTACGTCCAGGACAAGAGACCCAGTACTTC
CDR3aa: CASLRPGQETQYF

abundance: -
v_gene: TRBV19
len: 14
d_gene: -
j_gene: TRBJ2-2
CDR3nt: TGTGCCAGTAGTACACTTTTCCAGGTCGGGGAGCTGTTTTTT
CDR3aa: CASSTLFQVGELFF

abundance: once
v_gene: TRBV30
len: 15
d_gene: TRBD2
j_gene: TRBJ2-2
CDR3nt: TGTGCCTGGAGTCCCCTAGCGGGGGCCACCGGGGAGCTGTTTTTT
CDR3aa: CAWSPLAGATGELFF

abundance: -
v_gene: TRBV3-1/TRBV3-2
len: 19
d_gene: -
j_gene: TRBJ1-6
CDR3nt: TGTGCCAGCAGCGCACTACTTCCCCAACAGGGTCGGTATAATTCACCCCTCCACTTT
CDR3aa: CASSALLPQQGRYNSPLHF

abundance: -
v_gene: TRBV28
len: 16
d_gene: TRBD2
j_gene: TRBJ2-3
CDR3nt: TGTGCCAGCAGTTCCAAAAGCGGGGTGGGCACAGATACGCAGTATTTT
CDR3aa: CASSSKSGVGTDTQYF

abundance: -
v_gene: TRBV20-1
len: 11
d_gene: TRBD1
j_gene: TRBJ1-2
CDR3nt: TGCAGTGCTTGGGACAGGGGAGGCTACACCTTC
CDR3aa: CSAWDRGGYTF

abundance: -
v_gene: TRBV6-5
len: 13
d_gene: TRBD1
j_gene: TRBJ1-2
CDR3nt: TGTGCCAGCAGCCGTAACAGGGGCAATGGCTACACCTTC
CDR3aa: CASSRNRGNGYTF

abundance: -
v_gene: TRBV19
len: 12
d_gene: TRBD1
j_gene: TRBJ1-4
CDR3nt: TGTGCCAGTACGGACAGGGCTGAAAAACTGTTTTTT
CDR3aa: CASTDRAEKLFF

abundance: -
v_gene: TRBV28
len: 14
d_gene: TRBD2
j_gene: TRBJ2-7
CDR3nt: TGTGCCAGCAGTAAGCGGGATCACAGGGCGGGGGGGCACTTC
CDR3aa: CASSKRDHRAGGHF

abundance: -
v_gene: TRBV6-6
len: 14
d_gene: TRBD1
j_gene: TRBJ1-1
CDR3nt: TGTGCCAGCGTCCGGGACAGGCAGAACACTGAAGCTTTCTTT
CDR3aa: CASVRDRQNTEAFF

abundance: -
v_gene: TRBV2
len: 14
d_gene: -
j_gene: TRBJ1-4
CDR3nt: TGTGCCAGCCGACAAATTGCAACTAATGAAAAACTGTTTTTT
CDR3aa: CASRQIATNEKLFF

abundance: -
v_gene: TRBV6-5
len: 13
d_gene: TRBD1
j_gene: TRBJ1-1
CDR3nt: TGTGCCAGCAAGCGACAGGGTCGCACTGAAGCTTTCTTT
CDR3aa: CASKRQGRTEAFF

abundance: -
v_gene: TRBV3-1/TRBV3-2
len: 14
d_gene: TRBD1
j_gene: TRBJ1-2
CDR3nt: TGTGCCAGCAGCCGGTGGACAGGGACCTATGGCTACACCTTC
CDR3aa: CASSRWTGTYGYTF

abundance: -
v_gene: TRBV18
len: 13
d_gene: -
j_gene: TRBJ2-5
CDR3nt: TGTGCCAGCTCCATCTTAGGGGAAGAGACCCAGTACTTC
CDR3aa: CASSILGEETQYF

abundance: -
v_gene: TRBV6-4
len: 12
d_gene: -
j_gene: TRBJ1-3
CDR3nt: TGTGCCAGCAGTGAAACAGGAAACACCATATATTTT
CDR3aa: CASSETGNTIYF

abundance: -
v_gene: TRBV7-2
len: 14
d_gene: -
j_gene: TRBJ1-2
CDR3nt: TGTGCCAGCATCCTAGACTCGGCTAACTATGGCTACACCTTC
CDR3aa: CASILDSANYGYTF

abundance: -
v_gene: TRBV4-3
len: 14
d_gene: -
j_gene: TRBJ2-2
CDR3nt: TGCGCCAGCAGCCAAGAAGGAGGCACCGGGGAGCTGTTTTTT
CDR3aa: CASSQEGGTGELFF

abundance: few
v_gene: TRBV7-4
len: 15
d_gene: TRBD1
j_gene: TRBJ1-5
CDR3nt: TGTGCCAGCAGCCAACGGACAGGGGGCAATCAGCCCCAGCATTTT
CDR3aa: CASSQRTGGNQPQHF

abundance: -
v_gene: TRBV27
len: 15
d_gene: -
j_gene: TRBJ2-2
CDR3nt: TGTGCCAGCAGTTCGTGGGGGGTGGTCGCCGGGGAGCTGTTTTTT
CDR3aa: CASSSWGVVAGELFF

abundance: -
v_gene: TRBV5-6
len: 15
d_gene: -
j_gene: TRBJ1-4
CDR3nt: TGTGCCAGCAGCTTGGCCTCAGGGGTGAGGGAAAAACTGTTTTTT
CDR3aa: CASSLASGVREKLFF

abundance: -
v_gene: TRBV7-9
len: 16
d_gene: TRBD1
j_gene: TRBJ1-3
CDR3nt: TGTGCCAGCAGCCCCGGACAGGGGGCAAAGGGAAACACCATATATTTT
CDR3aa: CASSPGQGAKGNTIYF